This T cell receptor (beta chain) was documented in a study of CD8 T cells in Susac syndrome. Sequencing of TCR beta covered CD8+ and CD4+ T cells obtained from blood. Each multiple sclerosis control was a treatment-naive patient with relapsing-remitting disease that was either stable or active. Through negative isolation, CD4+ and CD8+ T cells were obtained, while TEMRA cells were enriched using FACS. RNA in amounts of roughly 0.5 to 1 ug was reverse transcribed with random hexamers. Amplification of the TCR beta CDR3 was carried out by immunoSEQ multiplex PCR, which spanned a total of 54 Vbeta and 13 Jbeta segments. TCRdb passed the immunoSEQ multiplex PCR reads through MiXCR, listing each CDR3 protein once. The sample has 300,000 to 350,000 distinct CDR3 sequences, about 90% seen once. V gave up 4 bases and J gave up 2 bases, with 9 bases separating them. Germline CDR1 and CDR2: KGHSH and LQKENI. This CDR3 is built from 13 residues.

The chain recombines TRBV18 with TRBJ2-7, with unresolved D. The receptor comes from a human donor with multiple sclerosis. The specimen was CD4+ T cells from PBMCs. The CDR3 loop reads CASSRAEAYEQYF. The CDR3 nucleotides are TGTGCCAGCTCACGCGCGGAAGCCTACGAGCAGTACTTC.